The rows below give T cell receptor beta chains drawn from one sample of a study of T cell responses to AZD1222 COVID-19 vaccine. Clones were sequenced by immunoSEQ multiplex PCR, and TCRdb holds only the in-frame ones, with some missing. This table has 150,000 to 200,000 clones, 75% to 90% appearing once. The source was peripheral blood, collected on day 0 of AZD1222 vaccination. Receptor source: an adult in good health. Both conserved end residues are part of each CDR3. Each record gives: clone size, V gene, D gene, J gene, CDR3 protein, CDR3 DNA. D genes are given only for firm matches. Only part of the rows carry a size: once, few, many, or a class if the clone is expanded.

few	TRBV6-5	-	TRBJ2-2	CASSSRNTGELFF	TGTGCCAGCAGCTCACGGAACACCGGGGAGCTGTTTTTT
-	TRBV3-1/TRBV3-2	TRBD2	TRBJ2-7	CASSLGLASGEQYF	TGTGCCAGCAGCCTGGGACTAGCGTCCGGCGAGCAGTACTTC
-	TRBV5-1	TRBD1	TRBJ2-3	CASSRDRGTDTQYF	TGCGCCAGCAGCCGGGACAGGGGCACAGATACGCAGTATTTT
-	TRBV19	TRBD2	TRBJ2-3	CASSIDGEGLTDTQYF	TGTGCCAGTAGTATAGATGGGGAGGGCCTCACAGATACGCAGTATTTT
-	TRBV27	TRBD2	TRBJ2-1	CASSSGLAGGSEFF	TGTGCCAGCAGTTCGGGACTAGCGGGAGGATCGGAGTTCTTC
-	TRBV7-7	TRBD1	TRBJ2-5	CASSPDRVWETQYF	TGTGCCAGCAGCCCGGACAGGGTTTGGGAGACCCAGTACTTC
-	TRBV19	-	TRBJ2-1	CASSIAGASYNEQFF	TGTGCCAGTAGTATAGCTGGTGCGTCCTACAATGAGCAGTTCTTC
-	TRBV7-3	TRBD2	TRBJ2-5	CASSLGGRTQYF	TGTGCCAGCAGCTTGGGAGGGCGGACCCAGTACTTC
-	TRBV19	TRBD1	TRBJ1-4	CASSSTGGAYEKLFF	TGTGCCAGTAGTAGTACAGGGGGCGCATATGAAAAACTGTTTTTT
-	TRBV6-5	TRBD1	TRBJ2-7	CASSSRDSQFEQYF	TGTGCCAGCAGTTCCAGGGACAGCCAGTTCGAGCAGTACTTC
-	TRBV6-4	TRBD2	TRBJ2-3	CASSPLAGTSTDTQYF	TGTGCCAGCAGCCCTCTAGCGGGGACTAGCACAGATACGCAGTATTTT
-	TRBV7-2	-	TRBJ2-7	CASSPTWGGHYEQYF	TGTGCCAGCAGCCCCACCTGGGGCGGTCACTACGAGCAGTACTTC
-	TRBV19	-	TRBJ2-5	CASSIRSQGGSETQYF	TGTGCCAGTAGTATAAGGTCGCAGGGTGGTTCAGAGACCCAGTACTTC
once	TRBV28	TRBD2	TRBJ2-5	CASKGTSGRAGETQYF	TGTGCCAGCAAGGGGACTAGCGGGAGGGCGGGAGAGACCCAGTACTTC
-	TRBV19	-	TRBJ2-7	CASQPGAGSLGEQYF	TGTGCCAGCCAACCGGGGGCGGGGTCCCTAGGAGAGCAGTACTTC
-	TRBV19	-	TRBJ1-1	CASRDGMNTEAFF	TGTGCCAGTAGGGACGGGATGAACACTGAAGCTTTCTTT
-	TRBV7-2	-	TRBJ2-1	CASSQSGTRDEQFF	TGTGCCAGCAGCCAAAGTGGGACGCGGGATGAGCAGTTCTTC
-	TRBV28	-	TRBJ1-4	CASVTWGEKLFF	TGTGCCAGCGTCACCTGGGGGGAAAAACTGTTTTTT
-	TRBV5-8	-	TRBJ1-5	CASSLDNQPQHF	TGTGCCAGCAGCTTGGATAATCAGCCCCAGCATTTT
once	TRBV28	-	TRBJ1-4	CAAAAGGAANEKLFF	TGTGCCGCCGCCGCGGGGGGCGCAGCTAATGAAAAACTGTTTTTT
-	TRBV4-2	TRBD1	TRBJ1-2	CASSPTGNGYTF	TGTGCCAGCAGCCCGACAGGGAATGGCTACACCTTC
-	TRBV7-8	TRBD1	TRBJ1-4	CASSRRGLATNEKLFF	TGTGCCAGCAGCCGGAGGGGGCTCGCAACTAATGAAAAACTGTTTTTT
-	TRBV27	TRBD1	TRBJ1-5	CASSTTNRGFNQPQHF	TGTGCCAGCAGCACTACCAACAGGGGATTTAATCAGCCCCAGCATTTT
-	TRBV6-5	-	TRBJ2-7	CASSYGQGWEQYF	TGTGCCAGCAGTTACGGGCAGGGTTGGGAGCAGTACTTC
few	TRBV7-6	TRBD1	TRBJ1-3	CASSPRQGASSGNTIYF	TGTGCCAGCAGCCCTCGACAGGGGGCCTCTTCTGGAAACACCATATATTTT
-	TRBV3-1/TRBV3-2	-	TRBJ2-5	CASSPRTGQETQYF	TGTGCCAGCAGCCCTCGGACGGGCCAAGAGACCCAGTACTTC
-	TRBV11-2	-	TRBJ2-4	CASSLVGHGNF	-
once	TRBV5-1	-	TRBJ2-2	CASSLDDSGELFF	TGCGCCAGCAGCTTGGACGACTCCGGGGAGCTGTTTTTT
-	TRBV19	TRBD1	TRBJ1-5	CASSIKPGQSYSNQPQHF	TGTGCCAGTAGTATAAAACCGGGACAGTCCTATAGCAATCAGCCCCAGCATTTT
-	TRBV30	TRBD2	TRBJ2-7	CAWSHRLAGVDYEQYF	TGTGCCTGGAGTCATCGTCTAGCGGGAGTGGACTACGAGCAGTACTTC
-	TRBV2	-	TRBJ2-1	CAKTRDENYNEQFF	TGTGCCAAGACCCGGGACGAGAACTACAATGAGCAGTTCTTC
-	TRBV18	TRBD2	TRBJ2-2	CASSPQRLAGVGGELFF	TGTGCCAGCTCACCACAACGACTAGCGGGAGTCGGCGGGGAGCTGTTTTTT
-	TRBV27	TRBD1	TRBJ2-1	CASTDRGTEQFF	TGTGCCAGCACGGACAGGGGGACTGAGCAGTTCTTC
-	TRBV28	-	TRBJ1-2	CASSIGRGEGYTF	TGTGCCAGCAGTATCGGCAGGGGAGAAGGCTACACCTTC
-	TRBV18	TRBD1	TRBJ1-2	CASSRDRGRYGYTF	TGTGCCAGCTCGCGAGACAGGGGACGCTATGGCTACACCTTC
-	TRBV11-3	-	TRBJ2-7	CASSPSRPYEQYF	TGTGCCAGCAGCCCTTCCCGACCCTACGAGCAGTACTTC
once	TRBV3-1/TRBV3-2	-	TRBJ1-2	CASTSRGGNYGYTF	TGTGCCAGCACCTCGCGAGGGGGAAACTATGGCTACACCTTC
few	TRBV7-2	-	TRBJ1-1	CASSLRTQTEAFF	TGTGCCAGCAGCTTACGAACGCAGACTGAAGCTTTCTTT
-	TRBV28	-	TRBJ2-7	CASSLRYEQYF	TGTGCCAGCTCCCTAAGGTACGAGCAGTACTTC
-	TRBV7-3	TRBD2	TRBJ2-3	CASSPHLAGTTSTDTQYF	TGTGCCAGCAGCCCCCACCTAGCGGGGACCACTAGCACAGATACGCAGTATTTT
-	TRBV5-6	-	TRBJ1-1	CASSSFTAKAFF	TGTGCCAGCAGCTCCTTTACAGCTAAAGCTTTCTTT